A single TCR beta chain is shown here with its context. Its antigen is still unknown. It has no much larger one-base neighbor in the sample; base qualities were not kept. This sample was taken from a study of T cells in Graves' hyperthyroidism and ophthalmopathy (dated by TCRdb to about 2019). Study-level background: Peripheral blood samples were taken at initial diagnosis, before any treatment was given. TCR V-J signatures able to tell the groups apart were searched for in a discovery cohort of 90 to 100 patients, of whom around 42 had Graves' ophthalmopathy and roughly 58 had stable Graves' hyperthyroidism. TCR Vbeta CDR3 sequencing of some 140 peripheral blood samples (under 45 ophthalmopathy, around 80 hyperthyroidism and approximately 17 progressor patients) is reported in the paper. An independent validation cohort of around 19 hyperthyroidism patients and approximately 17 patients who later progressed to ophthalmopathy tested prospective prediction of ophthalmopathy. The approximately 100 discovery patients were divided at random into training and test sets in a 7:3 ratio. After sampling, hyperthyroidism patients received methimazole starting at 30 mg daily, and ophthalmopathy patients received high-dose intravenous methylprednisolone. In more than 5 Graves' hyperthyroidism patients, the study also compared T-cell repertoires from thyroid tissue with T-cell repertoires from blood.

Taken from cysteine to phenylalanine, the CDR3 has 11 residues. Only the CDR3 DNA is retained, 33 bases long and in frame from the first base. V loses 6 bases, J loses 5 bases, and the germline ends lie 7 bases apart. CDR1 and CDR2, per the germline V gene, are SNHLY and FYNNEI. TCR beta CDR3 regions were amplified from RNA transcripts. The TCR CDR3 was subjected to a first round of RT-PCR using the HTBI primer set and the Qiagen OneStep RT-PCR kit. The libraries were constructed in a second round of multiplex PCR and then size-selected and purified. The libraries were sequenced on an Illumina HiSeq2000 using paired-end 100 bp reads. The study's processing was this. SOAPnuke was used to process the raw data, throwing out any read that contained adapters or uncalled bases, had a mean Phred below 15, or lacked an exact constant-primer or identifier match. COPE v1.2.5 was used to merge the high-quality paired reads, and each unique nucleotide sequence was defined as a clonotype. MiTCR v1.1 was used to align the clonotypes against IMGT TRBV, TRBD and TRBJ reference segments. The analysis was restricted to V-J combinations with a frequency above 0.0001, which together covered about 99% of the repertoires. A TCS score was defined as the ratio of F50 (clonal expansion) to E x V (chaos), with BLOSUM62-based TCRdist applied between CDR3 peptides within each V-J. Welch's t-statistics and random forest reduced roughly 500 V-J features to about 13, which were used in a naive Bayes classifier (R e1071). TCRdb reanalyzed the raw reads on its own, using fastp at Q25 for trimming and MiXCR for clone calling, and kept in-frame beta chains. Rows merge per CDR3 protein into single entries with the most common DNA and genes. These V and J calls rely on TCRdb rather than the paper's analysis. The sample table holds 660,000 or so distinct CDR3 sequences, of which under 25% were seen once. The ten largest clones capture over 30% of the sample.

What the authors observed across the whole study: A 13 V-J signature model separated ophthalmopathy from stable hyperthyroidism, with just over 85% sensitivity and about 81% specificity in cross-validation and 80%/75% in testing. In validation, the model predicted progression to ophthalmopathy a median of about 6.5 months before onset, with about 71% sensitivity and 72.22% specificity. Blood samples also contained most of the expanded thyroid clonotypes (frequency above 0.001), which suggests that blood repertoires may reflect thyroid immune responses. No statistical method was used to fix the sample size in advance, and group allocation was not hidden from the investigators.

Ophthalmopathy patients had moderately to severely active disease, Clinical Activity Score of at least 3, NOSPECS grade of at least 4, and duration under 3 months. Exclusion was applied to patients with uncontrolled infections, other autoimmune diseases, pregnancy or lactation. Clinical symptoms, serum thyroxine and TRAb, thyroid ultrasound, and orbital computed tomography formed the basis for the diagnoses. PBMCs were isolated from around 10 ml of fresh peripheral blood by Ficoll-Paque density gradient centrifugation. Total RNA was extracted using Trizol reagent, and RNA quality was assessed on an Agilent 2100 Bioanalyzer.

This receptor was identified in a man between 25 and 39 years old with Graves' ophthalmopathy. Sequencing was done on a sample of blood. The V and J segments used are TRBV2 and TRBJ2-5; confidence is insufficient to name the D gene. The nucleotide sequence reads TGTGCCAGCAGGACCGAGGAGACCCAGTACTTC. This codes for CASRTEETQYF.